The T cell receptor (beta chain) described here comes from a study of cytomegalovirus exposure and HLA in healthy donors. Study-wide results and limits: TRBV6-2, TRBV6-3 and other indistinguishable V segments were excluded. Across HLA loci, a later analysis found differing TCR association rates, with DRB1 most and HLA-C fewest.

PCR involved 60 Vbeta and 13 Jbeta primers. The data were produced by immunoSEQ multiplex PCR, yet TCRdb's version contains in-frame clones alone and is incomplete. In the table there are around 97,000 clones, roughly 80% of which are singletons. Per germline, CDR1 SGHTA and CDR2 FQGTGA. The CDR3 loop spans 15 amino acids. V was clipped by 5 bases and J by 4 bases; unmatched bases: 3. Remarks on this clone: Antigen: not known.

The chain carries TRBV7-3 and TRBJ2-5; 14 nucleotides agree with TRBD2. Sequencing used PBMCs. This TCR was recovered from a man aged 50-60 years in good health and CMV-seropositive. CDR3 residues: CASSKGLAGVETQYF. DNA of the CDR3: TGTGCCAGCAGCAAGGGACTAGCGGGAGTAGAGACCCAGTACTTC.